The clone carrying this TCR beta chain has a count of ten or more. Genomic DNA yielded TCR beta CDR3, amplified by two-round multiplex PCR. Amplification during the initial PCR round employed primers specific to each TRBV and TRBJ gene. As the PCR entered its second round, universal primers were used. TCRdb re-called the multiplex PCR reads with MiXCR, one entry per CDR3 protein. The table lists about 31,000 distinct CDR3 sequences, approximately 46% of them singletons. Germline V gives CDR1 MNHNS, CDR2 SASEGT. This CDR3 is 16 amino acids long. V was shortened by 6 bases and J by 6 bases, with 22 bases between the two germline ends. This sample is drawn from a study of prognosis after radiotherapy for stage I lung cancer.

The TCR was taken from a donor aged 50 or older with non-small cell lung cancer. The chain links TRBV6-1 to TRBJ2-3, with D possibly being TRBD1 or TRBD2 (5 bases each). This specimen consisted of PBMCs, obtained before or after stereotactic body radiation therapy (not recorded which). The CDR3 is CASRTGRPTLGDTQYF. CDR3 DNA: TGTGCCAGCAGAACGGGACGACCAACCCTCGGGGATACGCAGTATTTT.